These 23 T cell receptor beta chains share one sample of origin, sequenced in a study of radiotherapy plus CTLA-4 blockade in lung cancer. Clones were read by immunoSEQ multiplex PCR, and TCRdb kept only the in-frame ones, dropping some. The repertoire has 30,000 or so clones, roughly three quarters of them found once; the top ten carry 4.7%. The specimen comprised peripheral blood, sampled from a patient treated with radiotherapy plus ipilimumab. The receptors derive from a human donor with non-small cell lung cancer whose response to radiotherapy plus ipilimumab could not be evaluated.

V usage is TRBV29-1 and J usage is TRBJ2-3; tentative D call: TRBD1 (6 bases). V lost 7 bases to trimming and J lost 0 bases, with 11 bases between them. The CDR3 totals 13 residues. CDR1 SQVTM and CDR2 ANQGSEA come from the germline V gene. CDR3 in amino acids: CSGKQGSTDTQYF. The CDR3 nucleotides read TGCAGCGGTAAACAGGGAAGCACAGATACGCAGTATTTT.

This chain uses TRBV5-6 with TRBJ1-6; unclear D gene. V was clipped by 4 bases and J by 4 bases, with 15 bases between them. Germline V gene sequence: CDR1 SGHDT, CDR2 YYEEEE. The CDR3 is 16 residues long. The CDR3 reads CASSANPVAYNSPLHF. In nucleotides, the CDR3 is TGTGCCAGCAGCGCTAATCCGGTAGCGTATAATTCACCCCTCCACTTT.

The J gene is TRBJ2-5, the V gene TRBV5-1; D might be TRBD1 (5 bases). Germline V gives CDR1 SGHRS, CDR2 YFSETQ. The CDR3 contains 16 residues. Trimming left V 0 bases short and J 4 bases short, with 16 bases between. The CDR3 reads CASSLAQGLSVETQYF. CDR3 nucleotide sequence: TGCGCCAGCAGCTTGGCGCAGGGTCTATCGGTAGAGACCCAGTACTTC.

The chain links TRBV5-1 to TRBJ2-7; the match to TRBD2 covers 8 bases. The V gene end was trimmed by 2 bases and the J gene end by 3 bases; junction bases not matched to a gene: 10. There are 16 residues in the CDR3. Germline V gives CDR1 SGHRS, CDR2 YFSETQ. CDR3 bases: TGCGCCAGCAGCTTTGATCATAGCGGGGTCAGCTACGAGCAGTACTTC. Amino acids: CASSFDHSGVSYEQYF.

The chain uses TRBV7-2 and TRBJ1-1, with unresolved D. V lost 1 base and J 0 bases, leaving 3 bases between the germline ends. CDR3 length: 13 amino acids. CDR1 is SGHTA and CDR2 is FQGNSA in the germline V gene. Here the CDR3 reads CASSLVLNTEAFF. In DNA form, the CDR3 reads TGTGCCAGCAGCTTAGTCTTGAACACTGAAGCTTTCTTT.

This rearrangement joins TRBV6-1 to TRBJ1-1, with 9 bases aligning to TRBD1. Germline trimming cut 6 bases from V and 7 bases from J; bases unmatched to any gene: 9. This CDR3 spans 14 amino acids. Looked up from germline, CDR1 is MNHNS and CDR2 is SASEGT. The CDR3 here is CASRYRGRENEAFF. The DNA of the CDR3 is TGTGCCAGCAGATACAGGGGGCGAGAGAATGAAGCTTTCTTT.

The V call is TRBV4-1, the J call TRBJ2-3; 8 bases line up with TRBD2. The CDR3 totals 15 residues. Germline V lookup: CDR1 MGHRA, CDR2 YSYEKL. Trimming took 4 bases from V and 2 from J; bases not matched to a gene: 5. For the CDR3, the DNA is TGCGCCAGCAGCCGGCCGGGGGGGAACACAGATACGCAGTATTTT. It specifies CASSRPGGNTDTQYF.

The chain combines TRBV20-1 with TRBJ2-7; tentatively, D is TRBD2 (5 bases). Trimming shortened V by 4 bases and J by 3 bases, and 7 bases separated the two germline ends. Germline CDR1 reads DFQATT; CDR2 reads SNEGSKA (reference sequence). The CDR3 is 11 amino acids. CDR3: CSATRDYEQYF. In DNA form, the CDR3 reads TGCAGTGCTACGAGGGACTACGAGCAGTACTTC.

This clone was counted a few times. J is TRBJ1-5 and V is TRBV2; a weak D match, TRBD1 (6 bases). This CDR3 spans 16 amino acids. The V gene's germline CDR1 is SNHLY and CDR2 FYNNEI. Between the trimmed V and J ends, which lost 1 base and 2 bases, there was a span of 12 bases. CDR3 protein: CASSEVARGGNQPQHF. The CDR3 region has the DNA TGTGCCAGCAGTGAAGTCGCCAGGGGAGGCAATCAGCCCCAGCATTTT.

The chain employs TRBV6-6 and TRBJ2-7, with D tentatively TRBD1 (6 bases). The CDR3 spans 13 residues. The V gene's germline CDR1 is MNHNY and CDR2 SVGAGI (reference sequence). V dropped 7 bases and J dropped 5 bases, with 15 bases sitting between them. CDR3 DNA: TGTGCCAGCAAGGGGCAGGGGATGAACGAGCAGTACTTC. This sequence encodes CASKGQGMNEQYF.

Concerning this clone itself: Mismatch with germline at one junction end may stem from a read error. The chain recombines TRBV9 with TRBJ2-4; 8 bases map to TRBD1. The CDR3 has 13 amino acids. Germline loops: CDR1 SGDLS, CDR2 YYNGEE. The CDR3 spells CASSLQGAGIQCF. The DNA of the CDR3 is TGTGCCAGCAGCTTGCAGGGGGCCGGGATTCAGTGCTTC.

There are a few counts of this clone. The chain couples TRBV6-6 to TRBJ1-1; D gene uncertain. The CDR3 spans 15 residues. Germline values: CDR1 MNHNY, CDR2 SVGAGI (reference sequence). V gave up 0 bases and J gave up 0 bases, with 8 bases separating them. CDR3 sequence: CASSYSAGMNTEAFF. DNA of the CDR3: TGTGCCAGCAGTTACTCGGCAGGCATGAACACTGAAGCTTTCTTT.

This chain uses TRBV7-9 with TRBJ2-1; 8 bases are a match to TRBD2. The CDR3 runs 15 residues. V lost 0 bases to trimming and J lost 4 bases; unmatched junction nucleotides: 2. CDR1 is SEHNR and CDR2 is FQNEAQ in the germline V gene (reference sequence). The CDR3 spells CASSLASGMYNEQFF. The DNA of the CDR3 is TGTGCCAGCAGCTTAGCTAGCGGGATGTACAATGAGCAGTTCTTC.

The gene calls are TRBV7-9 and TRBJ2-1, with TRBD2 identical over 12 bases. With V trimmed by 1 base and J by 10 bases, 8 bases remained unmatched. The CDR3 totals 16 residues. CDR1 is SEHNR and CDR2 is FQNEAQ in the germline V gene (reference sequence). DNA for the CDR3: TGTGCCAGCAGCTTAGGGACTAGCGGGAAACAAGCGGAGCAGTTCTTC. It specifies CASSLGTSGKQAEQFF. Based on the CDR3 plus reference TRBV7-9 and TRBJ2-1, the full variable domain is DTGVSQNPRHKITKRGQNVTFRCDPISEHNRLYWYRQTLGQGPEFLTYFQNEAQLEKSRLLSDRFSAERPKGSFSTLEIQRTEQGDSAMYLCASSLGTSGKQAEQFFGPGTRLTVL.

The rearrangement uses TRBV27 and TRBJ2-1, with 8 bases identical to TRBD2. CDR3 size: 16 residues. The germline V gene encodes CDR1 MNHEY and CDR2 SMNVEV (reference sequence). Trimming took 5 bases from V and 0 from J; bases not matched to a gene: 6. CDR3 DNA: TGTGCCAGCAGTAGGTATAGCGGGACCTCCTACAATGAGCAGTTCTTC. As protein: CASSRYSGTSYNEQFF.

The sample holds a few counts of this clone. CDR3 coding DNA: TGTGCCAGCAGCTTAAGCGGGAGAACGACAGATACGCAGTATTTT. Protein: CASSLSGRTTDTQYF. The chain carries TRBV7-2 and TRBJ2-3; 8 bases fit TRBD2. V shed 2 bases, J shed 3 bases, and the junction held 4 bases outside the gene matches. The germline V gene encodes CDR1 SGHTA and CDR2 FQGNSA. The CDR3 is 15 amino acids.

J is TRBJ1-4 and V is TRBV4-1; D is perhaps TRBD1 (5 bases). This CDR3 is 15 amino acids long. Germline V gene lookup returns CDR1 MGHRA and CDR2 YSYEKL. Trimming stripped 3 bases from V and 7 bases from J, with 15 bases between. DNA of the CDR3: TGCGCCAGCAGCCACGGGCAGGGCGCGGCTGAAAAACTGTTTTTT. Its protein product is CASSHGQGAAEKLFF.

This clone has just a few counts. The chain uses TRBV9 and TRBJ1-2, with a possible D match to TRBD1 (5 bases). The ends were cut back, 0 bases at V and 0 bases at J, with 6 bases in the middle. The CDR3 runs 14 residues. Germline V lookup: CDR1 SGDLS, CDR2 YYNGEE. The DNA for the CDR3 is TGTGCCAGCAGCGTAGAGGACACTAACTATGGCTACACCTTC. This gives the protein CASSVEDTNYGYTF.

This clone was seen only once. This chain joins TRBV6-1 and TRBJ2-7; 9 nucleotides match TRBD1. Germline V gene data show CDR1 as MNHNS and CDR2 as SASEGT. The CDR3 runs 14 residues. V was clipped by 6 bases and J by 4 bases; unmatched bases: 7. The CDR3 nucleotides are TGTGCCAGCAGAGGGACAGGGAGGCGGTACGAGCAGTACTTC. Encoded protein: CASRGTGRRYEQYF.

In DNA, the CDR3 is TGTGCCTGGAAGGACAGACCGATCTATGGCTACACCTTC. Its translation is CAWKDRPIYGYTF. The V gene is TRBV30, the J gene TRBJ1-2; D might be TRBD1 (6 bases). This CDR3 has 13 residues. V was clipped by 4 bases and J by 4 bases, with 13 bases between them. Germline V CDR1 and CDR2: GTSNPN, SVGIG (reference sequence).

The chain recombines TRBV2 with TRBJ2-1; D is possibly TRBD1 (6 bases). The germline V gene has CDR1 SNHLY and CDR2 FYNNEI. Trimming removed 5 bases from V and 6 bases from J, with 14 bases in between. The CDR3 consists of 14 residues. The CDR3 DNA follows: TGTGCCAGCAGTTACAGGGTCGACGGCAATGAGCAGTTCTTC. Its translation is CASSYRVDGNEQFF.

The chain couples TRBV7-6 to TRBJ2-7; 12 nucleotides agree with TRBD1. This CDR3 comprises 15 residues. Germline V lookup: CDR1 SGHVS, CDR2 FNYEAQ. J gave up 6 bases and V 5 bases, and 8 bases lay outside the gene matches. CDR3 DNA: TGTGCCAGCAGCGGGGGGGGACAGGGGGCATCCGAGCAGTACTTC. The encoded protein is CASSGGGQGASEQYF.

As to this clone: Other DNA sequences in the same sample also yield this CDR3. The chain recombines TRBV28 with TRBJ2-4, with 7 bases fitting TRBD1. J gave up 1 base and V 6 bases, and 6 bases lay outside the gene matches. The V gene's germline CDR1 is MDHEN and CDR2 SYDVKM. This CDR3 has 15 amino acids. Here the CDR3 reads CASSREQGAKNIQYF. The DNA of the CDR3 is TGTGCCAGCAGCCGTGAACAGGGGGCCAAAAACATTCAGTACTTC.